The 30 T cell receptor beta chains below all came from one sample that was sequenced in a study of OX40 agonist ivuxolimab in advanced cancers. Clones were sequenced by immunoSEQ multiplex PCR, and TCRdb holds only the in-frame ones, with some missing. The data show fewer than 25,000 clones, with over 80% seen just once and approximately 9.7% held by the top ten. The sequencing here drew on CD4+ or CD8+ T cells sorted from blood, taken in a trial of the OX40 agonist ivuxolimab. The receptors originated from an adult with an advanced solid tumor such as melanoma, head and neck, liver or kidney cancer.

The genes are TRBV11-2 and TRBJ1-5; 8 bases line up with TRBD1. The CDR3 sequence is 13 residues long. After removal of 1 base from V and 7 bases from J, the junction contained 0 bases not matched to a gene. Germline CDR1 SGHAT, CDR2 FQNNGV. CDR3 bases: TGTGCCAGCAGCTTAGGGGACAGGCAGCCCCAGCATTTT. Amino acid sequence: CASSLGDRQPQHF.

The chain is built from TRBV5-5 and TRBJ2-2; D is unclear. CDR3 length: 15 amino acids. V dropped 2 bases and J dropped 3 bases, with 11 bases sitting between them. Germline values: CDR1 SGHKS, CDR2 YYEKEE (reference sequence). This chain's CDR3 is CASSFRIDHTGELFF. The CDR3 DNA reads TGTGCCAGCAGCTTCCGGATAGATCACACCGGGGAGCTGTTTTTT.

This clone came up once. The chain employs TRBV7-3 and TRBJ2-7; D unresolved. This CDR3 region has 13 residues. CDR1 is SGHTA, CDR2 FQGTGA, per germline. Trimming removed 1 base from V and 5 bases from J, with 9 bases in between. In DNA form, the CDR3 reads TGTGCCAGCAGCTTAAGTCCAGGACACGAGCAGTACTTC. Its protein product is CASSLSPGHEQYF.

This clone was seen a handful of times. The V gene is TRBV12-5, the J gene TRBJ1-1; 7 bases line up with TRBD1. CDR1 is LGHNT and CDR2 is FRNRAP in the germline V gene. With V trimmed by 5 bases and J by 10 bases, 10 bases remained unmatched. The CDR3 spans 13 residues. The CDR3 loop reads CASGTGQSRLAFF. The DNA for the CDR3 is TGTGCTAGTGGTACGGGACAGTCAAGGTTAGCTTTCTTT.

This clone is medium-sized (0.01 to 0.1%) by share. The chain carries TRBV5-1 and TRBJ2-5; D remains unclear. V was cut by 7 bases and J by 3 bases, with 10 bases left in between. Germline-derived CDR1 and CDR2 are SGHRS and YFSETQ. The CDR3 totals 12 residues. This CDR3 reads CASFLQEETQYF. The CDR3 DNA is TGCGCCAGCTTTCTCCAAGAAGAGACCCAGTACTTC.

This chain joins TRBV25-1 and TRBJ1-1; TRBD1 might be the D (5 bases). V lost 7 bases and J 5 bases, leaving 14 bases between the germline ends. Looked up from germline, CDR1 is MGHDK and CDR2 is SYGVNS. This CDR3 region has 13 residues. As DNA, the CDR3 is TGTGCCAGCACTGACCAGGGTTGGACTGAAGCTTTCTTT. Translation: CASTDQGWTEAFF.

The CDR3: CASSEAPSTSTDTQYF. DNA of the CDR3: TGTGCCAGCAGTGAAGCCCCTTCGACTAGCACAGATACGCAGTATTTT. The rearrangement uses TRBV2 and TRBJ2-3; D gene unclear. The CDR3 spans 16 residues. V was pared by 0 bases and J by 0 bases, with 10 bases between. Per the germline V gene, CDR1 is SNHLY and CDR2 is FYNNEI.

The chain uses TRBV15 and TRBJ2-3; D is possibly TRBD2 (5 bases). With 6 bases removed from V and 0 bases from J, the gap between germline ends came to 10 bases. The V gene's germline CDR1 is LNHNV and CDR2 YYDKDF (reference sequence). This CDR3 contains 14 residues. The CDR3 reads CATSADLSTDTQYF. The CDR3 DNA sequence: TGTGCCACCAGTGCGGACTTAAGCACAGATACGCAGTATTTT.

This rearrangement joins TRBV7-9 to TRBJ2-2; TRBD2 matches 12 bases. Germline V gene sequence: CDR1 SEHNR, CDR2 FQNEAQ (reference sequence). V trimming: 1 base; J trimming: 7 bases; junction bases outside the gene matches: 13. There are 19 residues in the CDR3. The CDR3 region has the DNA TGTGCCAGCAGCTTAGAGAAAGGACTAGCGGGACGACGGGACGGGGAGCTGTTTTTT. Protein product: CASSLEKGLAGRRDGELFF.

V gene TRBV18 combines with J gene TRBJ2-7, with 8 bases fitting TRBD2. Germline lookup yields CDR1 KGHSH and CDR2 LQKENI. The CDR3 length is 15 residues. V shed 2 bases, J shed 3 bases, and the junction held 6 bases outside the gene matches. Here the CDR3 DNA reads TGTGCCAGCTCACCAGGGCTAGCGGGTATCTACGAGCAGTACTTC. Its translation is CASSPGLAGIYEQYF.

V and J are TRBV5-4 and TRBJ2-5, with TRBD2 matching over 9 bases. The ends lost 2 bases at V and 2 bases at J; junction bases unmatched: 4. This CDR3 region has 15 residues. Germline lookup yields CDR1 SGHNT and CDR2 YYREEE (reference sequence). As DNA, the CDR3 is TGTGCCAGCAGCTTTAGCGGGAGAACACAAGAGACCCAGTACTTC. Residues: CASSFSGRTQETQYF.

The genes are TRBV5-5 and TRBJ2-1; D is possibly TRBD1 (6 bases). The V gene's germline CDR1 is SGHKS and CDR2 YYEKEE (reference sequence). The CDR3 loop spans 15 amino acids. V dropped 1 base and J dropped 0 bases, with 8 bases sitting between them. The CDR3 loop is CASSLIGGSYNEQFF. CDR3 sequence (DNA): TGTGCCAGCAGCTTGATAGGGGGCTCCTACAATGAGCAGTTCTTC. Supplemented by reference TRBV5-5 and TRBJ2-1, the full variable domain reads DAGVTQSPTHLIKTRGQQVTLRCSPISGHKSVSWYQQVLGQGPQFIFQYYEKEERGRGNFPDRFSARQFPNYSSELNVNALLLGDSALYLCASSLIGGSYNEQFFGPGTRLTVL.

The J gene is TRBJ1-5, the V gene TRBV7-2; unclear D gene. This CDR3 region has 12 residues. The germline gives CDR1 SGHTA, CDR2 FQGNSA. Trimming removed 6 bases at V and 7 bases at J, with 10 bases between. The chain's CDR3 is CASSTDEQPQHF. The CDR3 DNA sequence: TGTGCCAGCAGTACAGATGAACAGCCCCAGCATTTT.

This chain links TRBV19 with TRBJ2-1; D could derive from TRBD1 or TRBD2 (5 bases each). V dropped 6 bases and J dropped 8 bases, with 23 bases sitting between them. The CDR3 extends over 16 amino acids. Germline V gene lookup returns CDR1 LNHDA and CDR2 SQIVND (reference sequence). CDR3 DNA sequence: TGTGCCAGTAGAAAAGGGAGACAGAGTATCGGCGATGAGCAGTTCTTC. It yields the protein CASRKGRQSIGDEQFF. The full variable domain, in which reference TRBV19 and TRBJ2-1 provide the parts outside the CDR3, is DGGITQSPKYLFRKEGQNVTLSCEQNLNHDAMYWYRQDPGQGLRLIYYSQIVNDFQKGDIAEGYSVSREKKESFPLTVTSAQKNPTAFYLCASRKGRQSIGDEQFFGPGTRLTVL.

This chain uses TRBV2 with TRBJ1-4, with 7 bases matching TRBD1. J gave up 4 bases and V 8 bases, and 7 bases lay outside the gene matches. The CDR3 covers 14 residues. The germline V gene encodes CDR1 SNHLY and CDR2 FYNNEI. The CDR3 protein is CASLRDSYNEKLFF. The CDR3 coding sequence is TGTGCCAGCCTACGGGACAGTTATAATGAAAAACTGTTTTTT.

The rearrangement links TRBV5-4 to TRBJ2-7; D possibly corresponds to TRBD2 (5 bases). V gave up 0 bases and J gave up 2 bases, with 12 bases separating them. The CDR3 is 15 amino acids. Germline V gene data show CDR1 as SGHNT and CDR2 as YYREEE (reference sequence). The CDR3 nucleotides are TGTGCCAGCAGCTTGGGCTCAGCGGTCACCTACGAGCAGTACTTC. It yields the protein CASSLGSAVTYEQYF.

This clone came up once. The chain joins TRBV15 to TRBJ2-5; the match to TRBD1 covers 10 bases. V gave up 1 base and J gave up 11 bases; unmatched junction bases: 4. Germline V lookup: CDR1 LNHNV, CDR2 YYDKDF (reference sequence). The CDR3 spans 13 residues. The CDR3 bases are TGTGCCACCAGCAGAGTGGGACAGGGGTCACAGTACTTC. Its protein is CATSRVGQGSQYF.

The chain employs TRBV6-9 and TRBJ1-2; D perhaps matches TRBD1 (5 bases). V dropped 5 bases and J dropped 0 bases, with 13 bases sitting between them. CDR1 and CDR2 (germline): MNHGY, SVAAGI. CDR3 length equals 15 residues. The CDR3 loop is CASSQTGFSNYGYTF. The CDR3 nucleotides are TGTGCCAGCAGTCAAACAGGTTTTTCTAACTATGGCTACACCTTC.

This chain connects TRBV2 to TRBJ1-2; D call uncertain. The germline CDR1 and CDR2 sequences are SNHLY and FYNNEI. V gave up 1 base and J gave up 0 bases, with 15 bases separating them. The CDR3 runs to 17 residues. The CDR3: CASSEGISLTANYGYTF. DNA of the CDR3: TGTGCCAGCAGTGAAGGCATCAGCCTAACCGCTAACTATGGCTACACCTTC.

In DNA, the CDR3 is TGTGCCAGCAGTTACTCGAGTGAGACAGGGGAGTACTTC. Translation gives CASSYSSETGEYF. The chain employs TRBV6-6 and TRBJ2-7; 8 bases match TRBD1. Germline V gives CDR1 MNHNY, CDR2 SVGAGI (reference sequence). The CDR3 is 13 residues long. Unmatched junction bases numbered 6, after V lost 0 bases and J lost 11 bases.

This sequence joins TRBV7-2 and TRBJ2-6; D unresolved. The CDR3 extends over 14 amino acids. Germline V gene sequence: CDR1 SGHTA, CDR2 FQGNSA. The V end lost 1 base, the J end lost 4 bases, and 5 bases lay between the germline ends. The CDR3 bases are TGTGCCAGCAGCTTAGGCGCCGGGGCCAACGTCCTGACTTTC. It codes for CASSLGAGANVLTF.

The chain recombines TRBV27 with TRBJ1-1; D is unclear. The CDR3 consists of 16 residues. Germline-derived CDR1 and CDR2 are MNHEY and SMNVEV (reference sequence). V was clipped by 4 bases and J by 5 bases, with 20 bases between them. CDR3 residues: CASSSVMQARETEAFF. In DNA form, the CDR3 reads TGTGCCAGCAGTTCGGTGATGCAGGCCCGGGAGACTGAAGCTTTCTTT.

This chain joins TRBV18 and TRBJ2-3; D remains ambiguous. V was trimmed by 4 bases and J by 6 bases, leaving 14 bases between them. The germline CDR1 and CDR2 sequences are KGHSH and LQKENI. The length of the CDR3 is 14 residues. This CDR3 reads CASSRTVSSDTQYF. CDR3 sequence (DNA): TGTGCCAGCTCACGAACGGTGAGCTCGGATACGCAGTATTTT.

V and J are TRBV6-1 and TRBJ1-1, with 7 bases lining up with TRBD1. With V trimmed by 2 bases and J by 8 bases, 11 bases remained unmatched. The V gene's germline CDR1 is MNHNS and CDR2 SASEGT. This CDR3 comprises 15 residues. The CDR3 sequence is CASSETRGGQREAFF. CDR3 coding DNA: TGTGCCAGCAGTGAAACGCGGGGGGGACAGAGGGAAGCTTTCTTT.

The V call is TRBV29-1, the J call TRBJ1-6; D is perhaps TRBD1 (5 bases). The CDR3 has 14 residues. The ends were cut back, 6 bases at V and 4 bases at J, with 13 bases in the middle. Germline V gene sequence: CDR1 SQVTM, CDR2 ANQGSEA. CDR3 sequence: CSVALDNYNSPLHF. For the CDR3, the DNA is TGCAGCGTCGCGTTGGACAATTATAATTCACCCCTCCACTTT.

The V gene is TRBV7-2, the J gene TRBJ2-7; 9 bases are shared with TRBD1. Germline V gene lookup returns CDR1 SGHTA and CDR2 FQGNSA. Trimming at V came to 4 bases and at J to 6 bases, leaving 7 bases not matched to a gene. The CDR3 covers 14 residues. The CDR3, as DNA: TGTGCCAGCAGCTCCTGGGACAGGGTGCGCGAGCAGTACTTC. Its translation is CASSSWDRVREQYF.

V is TRBV6-5 and J is TRBJ1-1; D is possibly TRBD1 (6 bases). The CDR3 runs to 15 residues. CDR1 and CDR2 from the germline V gene are MNHEY and SVGAGI. Between the trimmed V and J ends, which lost 2 bases and 5 bases, there was a span of 15 bases. The CDR3 loop reads CASSYKQGRRTEAFF. CDR3 nucleotide sequence: TGTGCCAGCAGTTACAAGCAGGGGAGGCGGACTGAAGCTTTCTTT.

The genes are TRBV5-6 and TRBJ1-1; 8 bases align to TRBD1. The CDR3 totals 15 residues. Losses at the gene ends were 5 bases for V and 3 bases for J; bases not matched to a gene: 9. Germline V gene sequence: CDR1 SGHDT, CDR2 YYEEEE. Here the CDR3 DNA reads TGTGCCAGCAGGCTCAGGGGGCGAGGGTACACTGAAGCTTTCTTT. It yields the protein CASRLRGRGYTEAFF.

This chain uses TRBV11-3 with TRBJ2-3; 8 bases are shared with TRBD1. Germline trimming cut 3 bases from V and 5 bases from J; bases unmatched to any gene: 7. Per germline, CDR1 SGHNT and CDR2 YENEEA. The CDR3 runs to 15 residues. Here the CDR3 reads CASSLSTGVGDTQYF. CDR3 nucleotides: TGTGCCAGCAGCTTGTCGACAGGGGTGGGAGATACGCAGTATTTT.

The V call is TRBV7-2, the J call TRBJ1-2; TRBD1 aligns across 7 bases. The CDR3 loop spans 12 amino acids. Germline lookup yields CDR1 SGHTA and CDR2 FQGNSA. The junction had 9 bases not matched to a gene; V was cut back by 5 bases and J by 12 bases. Here the CDR3 DNA reads TGTGCCAGCAGCCTCGGACAGGTCCGGAACACCTTC. This sequence encodes CASSLGQVRNTF.